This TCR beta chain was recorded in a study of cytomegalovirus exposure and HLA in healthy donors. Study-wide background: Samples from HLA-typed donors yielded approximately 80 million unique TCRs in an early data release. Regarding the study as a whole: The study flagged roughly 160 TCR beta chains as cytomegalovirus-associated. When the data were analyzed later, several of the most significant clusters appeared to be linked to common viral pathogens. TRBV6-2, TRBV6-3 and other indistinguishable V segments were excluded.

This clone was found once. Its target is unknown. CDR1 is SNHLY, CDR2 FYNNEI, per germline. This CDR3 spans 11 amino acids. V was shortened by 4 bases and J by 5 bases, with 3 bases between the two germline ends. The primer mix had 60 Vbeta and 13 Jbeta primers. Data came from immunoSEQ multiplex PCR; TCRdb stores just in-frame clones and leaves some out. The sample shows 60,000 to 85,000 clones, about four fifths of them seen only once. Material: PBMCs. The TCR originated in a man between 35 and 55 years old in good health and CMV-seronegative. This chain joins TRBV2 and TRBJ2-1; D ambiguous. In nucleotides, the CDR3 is TGTGCCAGCAGTGTAGACAATGAGCAGTTCTTC. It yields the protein CASSVDNEQFF.